The 17 T cell receptor beta chains given below trace back to one sample, sequenced in a study of cytomegalovirus exposure and HLA in healthy donors. In the PCR, 60 Vbeta and 13 Jbeta primers were used. Data came from immunoSEQ multiplex PCR; TCRdb stores just in-frame clones and leaves some out. The profile shows under 300,000 clones, 70% to 90% of them singletons. Sequenced input: PBMCs. The receptors stem from a man aged 35-49 years in good health and CMV-seropositive.

The chain couples TRBV9 to TRBJ1-1; 10 bases agree with TRBD1. The CDR3 consists of 16 residues. Germline CDR1 reads SGDLS; CDR2 reads YYNGEE. Trimming took 3 bases from V and 0 from J; bases not matched to a gene: 5. In nucleotides, the CDR3 is TGTGCCAGCAGCGCCGGGACAGGGGCAATGAACACTGAAGCTTTCTTT. This encodes CASSAGTGAMNTEAFF.

The CDR3: CASREQGADNQPQHF. CDR3 in DNA: TGTGCCAGCAGAGAACAGGGGGCCGACAATCAGCCCCAGCATTTT. The chain couples TRBV28 to TRBJ1-5, with 9 bases aligning to TRBD1. The CDR3 has 15 amino acids. Germline V gene data show CDR1 as MDHEN and CDR2 as SYDVKM. J gave up 3 bases and V 6 bases, and 6 bases lay outside the gene matches.

This clone was observed a handful of times. The V gene is TRBV6-6, the J gene TRBJ2-1; D unclear. Deletions cut 4 bases from V and 5 bases from J, with 9 bases between. The CDR3 covers 13 residues. The V gene's germline CDR1 is MNHNY and CDR2 SVGAGI (reference sequence). CDR3 loop: CASSSWLDNEQFF. CDR3 DNA sequence: TGTGCCAGCAGTTCGTGGCTCGACAATGAGCAGTTCTTC.

This sequence joins TRBV28 and TRBJ1-2; 8 positions match TRBD1. The trim removed 10 bases at V and 7 bases at J, leaving 11 bases unmatched. From germline, CDR1 is MDHEN and CDR2 SYDVKM. CDR3 length equals 13 residues. The CDR3 DNA follows: TGTGCCATCCTCGACAGGGGATCCTCTGGCTACACCTTC. This codes for CAILDRGSSGYTF.

The chain employs TRBV25-1 and TRBJ2-2; 8 nucleotides line up with TRBD1. The V gene's germline CDR1 is MGHDK and CDR2 SYGVNS. The CDR3 spans 15 residues. The V gene end was trimmed by 4 bases and the J gene end by 5 bases; junction bases not matched to a gene: 6. The CDR3 is CASSVTGVKTGELFF. The CDR3 bases are TGTGCCAGCAGTGTGACAGGGGTAAAGACCGGGGAGCTGTTTTTT.

The J gene is TRBJ2-1, the V gene TRBV2; tentatively, D is TRBD1 (6 bases). The germline CDR1 and CDR2 sequences are SNHLY and FYNNEI. The CDR3 is 11 amino acids. The V and J ends lost 7 bases and 10 bases respectively, with 11 bases between them. CDR3 coding DNA: TGTGCCAGCACAGGGACACCCGAGCAGTTCTTC. Translating gives CASTGTPEQFF. The variable domain in full, with the rest retrieved from reference TRBV2 and TRBJ2-1, is EPEVTQTPSHQVTQMGQEVILRCVPISNHLYFYWYRQILGQKVEFLVSFYNNEISEKSEIFDDQFSVERPDGSNFTLKIRSTKLEDSAMYFCASTGTPEQFFGPGTRLTVL.

The CDR3 here is CASSQRNYEQYF. The CDR3 nucleotides are TGTGCCAGCAGCCAGCGGAACTACGAGCAGTACTTC. The chain links TRBV7-2 to TRBJ2-7; D might be TRBD2 (5 bases). V lost 5 bases and J lost 3, with 8 bases in between. In germline, CDR1 is SGHTA, CDR2 FQGNSA. CDR3 length: 12 amino acids.

The genes are TRBV2 and TRBJ2-2; TRBD1 matches at 8 bases. Per the germline V gene, CDR1 is SNHLY and CDR2 is FYNNEI. After removal of 3 bases from V and 5 bases from J, the junction contained 5 bases not matched to a gene. The CDR3 has 15 amino acids. CDR3: CASSDETGETGELFF. Here the CDR3 DNA reads TGTGCCAGCAGTGATGAGACAGGGGAAACCGGGGAGCTGTTTTTT.

V gene TRBV29-1 combines with J gene TRBJ1-4, with TRBD1 identical over 8 bases. CDR3 length: 14 amino acids. Germline V CDR1 and CDR2: SQVTM, ANQGSEA. The trim removed 5 bases at V and 4 bases at J, leaving 6 bases unmatched. CDR3 region: CSVPGQGSNEKLFF. CDR3 nucleotides: TGCAGCGTTCCTGGACAGGGAAGTAATGAAAAACTGTTTTTT.

The V gene is TRBV11-2, the J gene TRBJ2-1, with 11 bases identical to TRBD2. The CDR3 totals 14 residues. Germline CDR1 and CDR2: SGHAT and FQNNGV. Trimming removed 2 bases from V and 8 bases from J; junction bases left unmatched: 2. The DNA for the CDR3 is TGTGCCAGCAGCTTACTAGCGGGAGGAGATGAGCAGTTCTTC. Translation gives CASSLLAGGDEQFF.

This clone has just a few counts. The V gene is TRBV28, the J gene TRBJ2-2; TRBD2 might be the D (6 bases). Per the germline V gene, CDR1 is MDHEN and CDR2 is SYDVKM. The V end lost 10 bases, the J end lost 6 bases, and 12 bases lay between the germline ends. The CDR3 is 12 amino acids. As DNA, the CDR3 is TGTGCCACACGACTAGGGTCCGGGGAGCTGTTTTTT. It translates to CATRLGSGELFF.

The gene calls are TRBV10-3 and TRBJ2-7, with 10 bases aligning to TRBD2. Trimming at V came to 0 bases and at J to 1 base, leaving 0 bases not matched to a gene. The V gene's germline CDR1 is ENHRY and CDR2 SYGVKD. This CDR3 region has 15 residues. The CDR3 sequence is CAISESAGGSYEQYF. CDR3 DNA: TGTGCCATCAGTGAGTCAGCGGGAGGGTCCTACGAGCAGTACTTC.

This chain links TRBV7-2 with TRBJ1-5, with TRBD1 as a possible D gene (5 bases). The germline gives CDR1 SGHTA, CDR2 FQGNSA. There are 14 residues in the CDR3. V was trimmed by 0 bases and J by 7 bases, leaving 10 bases between them. This CDR3 reads CASSLARGSQPQHF. The CDR3 nucleotides read TGTGCCAGCAGCTTAGCAAGGGGCAGCCAGCCCCAGCATTTT.

This chain joins TRBV19 and TRBJ2-7; 9 bases are a match to TRBD1. Per the germline V gene, CDR1 is LNHDA and CDR2 is SQIVND (reference sequence). V lost 3 bases to trimming and J lost 3 bases; unmatched junction nucleotides: 6. The CDR3 contains 15 residues. The CDR3 is CASSMAGTGHYEQYF. CDR3 bases: TGTGCCAGTAGTATGGCCGGGACAGGGCACTACGAGCAGTACTTC. Supplemented by reference TRBV19 and TRBJ2-7, the full variable domain reads DGGITQSPKYLFRKEGQNVTLSCEQNLNHDAMYWYRQDPGQGLRLIYYSQIVNDFQKGDIAEGYSVSREKKESFPLTVTSAQKNPTAFYLCASSMAGTGHYEQYFGPGTRLTVT.

The V call is TRBV27, the J call TRBJ2-2; 9 positions match TRBD1. The length of the CDR3 is 13 residues. V shed 8 bases, J shed 7 bases, and the junction held 5 bases outside the gene matches. Germline CDR1 and CDR2: MNHEY and SMNVEV (reference sequence). The CDR3, as DNA: TGTGCCAGCGGGGACAGGGATGTCGGGGAGCTGTTTTTT. This codes for CASGDRDVGELFF.

This clone showed up just once. This chain links TRBV30 with TRBJ2-4, with TRBD2 matching 8 bases. This CDR3 is built from 15 residues. With V trimmed by 0 bases and J by 0 bases, 1 base remained unmatched. Germline V gene sequence: CDR1 GTSNPN, CDR2 SVGIG (reference sequence). The CDR3 spells CAWSVLAVAKNIQYF. As DNA, the CDR3 is TGTGCCTGGAGTGTACTAGCGGTAGCCAAAAACATTCAGTACTTC.

The chain links TRBV6-1 to TRBJ1-1; D gene uncertain. The germline V gene encodes CDR1 MNHNS and CDR2 SASEGT. V was pared by 7 bases and J by 4 bases, with 16 bases between. The CDR3 contains 14 residues. The CDR3 DNA reads as TGTGCCAGCACTAAGGGAGGGTCGGGCACTGAAGCTTTCTTT. Translation gives CASTKGGSGTEAFF.